The 18 T cell receptor beta chains in this list originate from one sample, sequenced in a study of T-cell reconstitution after alpha-beta-depleted transplantation in children. Construction of the TCRbeta library involved unique molecular identifiers. TCRdb fed the PCR reads into MiXCR, producing one record per CDR3 protein. Among around 360,000 distinct CDR3 sequences listed, 9% to 12% were seen once. The sample here was PBMCs from the stem cell graft donor, taken from the stem cell graft. The receptors stem from a human donor who donated a stem cell graft to a child with acute lymphoblastic leukemia.

In its sample, this clonotype was seen many times. The rearrangement uses TRBV2 and TRBJ2-1; 8 bases fit TRBD1. J was trimmed by 2 bases and V by 4 bases; bases with no gene match: 4. Germline values: CDR1 SNHLY, CDR2 FYNNEI. This CDR3 contains 15 residues. The CDR3 DNA reads as TGTGCCAGCAGTGCAGACAGGGGACCCTACAATGAGCAGTTCTTC. It is translated as CASSADRGPYNEQFF. The full variable domain, with the rest looked up from reference TRBV2 and TRBJ2-1, is EPEVTQTPSHQVTQMGQEVILRCVPISNHLYFYWYRQILGQKVEFLVSFYNNEISEKSEIFDDQFSVERPDGSNFTLKIRSTKLEDSAMYFCASSADRGPYNEQFFGPGTRLTVL.

The J gene is TRBJ2-7, the V gene TRBV5-1; D not certain. V was trimmed by 1 base and J by 2 bases, leaving 13 bases between them. Germline CDR1 reads SGHRS; CDR2 reads YFSETQ. The CDR3 is 15 residues long. The CDR3: CASSLFDKDPYEQYF. The DNA for the CDR3 is TGCGCCAGCAGCTTGTTCGACAAGGATCCCTACGAGCAGTACTTC.

The V call is TRBV4-2, the J call TRBJ1-2; D is ambiguous. The CDR3 has 15 amino acids. The germline V gene has CDR1 LGHNA and CDR2 YNFKEQ. Trimming took off 1 base at V and 6 bases at J, with 15 bases between the two ends. Here the CDR3 reads CASSQGLRAGDGYTF. The CDR3 nucleotides are TGTGCCAGCAGCCAAGGCCTAAGGGCAGGAGATGGCTACACCTTC.

This clonotype was seen a handful of times. The chain couples TRBV24-1 to TRBJ2-1; D remains unclear. In germline, CDR1 is KGHDR, CDR2 SFDVKD. The CDR3 extends over 15 amino acids. The V end was cut by 10 bases, the J end by 6 bases, with 21 bases between. This CDR3 reads CATSRVDAGSNEQFF. The CDR3 bases are TGTGCCACTTCTCGGGTTGATGCAGGAAGCAATGAGCAGTTCTTC.

The chain uses TRBV18 and TRBJ2-1; the D is unclear. The ends were cut back, 2 bases at V and 0 bases at J, with 11 bases in the middle. The CDR3 consists of 16 residues. Germline CDR1 reads KGHSH; CDR2 reads LQKENI. The CDR3 nucleotides are TGTGCCAGCTCACCAGAGCTTCGATTCTCCTACAATGAGCAGTTCTTC. Encoded protein: CASSPELRFSYNEQFF.

This clonotype was observed a handful of times. V usage is TRBV29-1 and J usage is TRBJ2-1; 8 nucleotides match TRBD1. The CDR3 is made up of 15 amino acids. V was pared by 7 bases and J by 0 bases, with 8 bases of the junction left unmatched. Looked up from germline, CDR1 is SQVTM and CDR2 is ANQGSEA. CDR3 in DNA: TGCAGCGCTGGAGGACAGGGCAGCTCCTACAATGAGCAGTTCTTC. It is translated as CSAGGQGSSYNEQFF.

This chain links TRBV3-1 with TRBJ2-7; D tentatively reads TRBD1 or TRBD2 (6 bases each). Germline CDR1 LGHDT, CDR2 YNNKEL (reference sequence). V was pared by 1 base and J by 1 base, with 14 bases between. CDR3 length: 16 residues. In DNA, the CDR3 is TGTGCCAGCAGCCAAGGGGGGCGGGACGCATCCTACGAGCAGTACTTC. Translation gives CASSQGGRDASYEQYF.

For this clonotype: Mismatch with germline at one junction end may stem from a read error. The CDR3 is CASSLAGGYDQYF. The CDR3 bases are TGTGCTAGCAGCCTAGCGGGAGGTTACGATCAGTACTTC. The chain joins TRBV7-7 to TRBJ2-7; 11 bases align to TRBD2. Germline values: CDR1 SSHAT, CDR2 FNYEAQ (reference sequence). The CDR3 is 13 residues long.

As regards this clonotype: A much larger clone lies one base from this, so it may be a read error. The chain combines TRBV12-3 or TRBV12-4 with TRBJ2-1; D is undetermined. The CDR3 contains 13 residues. Trimming cost V 7 bases and J 4 bases, with 11 bases left between them. The CDR3 reads CASTWFGYNEQFF. CDR3 DNA: TGTGCCAGCACATGGTTCGGGTACAATGAGCAGTTCTTC.

This clonotype was counted a few times. The chain carries TRBV6-2 or TRBV6-3 and TRBJ2-1; 7 positions agree with TRBD2. The CDR3 is 16 amino acids. V was pared by 2 bases and J by 5 bases, with 9 bases of the junction left unmatched. Germline V lookup: CDR1 MNHEY, CDR2 SVGEGT. CDR3 nucleotide sequence: TGTGCCAGCAGTTACCGGTCCCTAGCGGCTCACAATGAGCAGTTCTTC. Amino acid sequence: CASSYRSLAAHNEQFF.

The table lists this clonotype with a few counts. CDR3 sequence (DNA): TGTGCCAGCAGAGATTTGCTAGCGGGTGCCACAGATACGCAGTATTTT. It specifies CASRDLLAGATDTQYF. The chain carries TRBV21-1 and TRBJ2-3; TRBD2 reflects the table's D call only, with no check against the DNA. TRBV21-1 is described as a pseudogene. The CDR3 is 16 residues long.

The table lists this clonotype with many counts. This sequence joins TRBV11-2 and TRBJ2-1, with D unclear. Germline V gene lookup returns CDR1 SGHAT and CDR2 FQNNGV. The CDR3 runs 19 residues. V lost 1 base and J 0 bases, leaving 19 bases between the germline ends. CDR3 bases: TGTGCCAGCAGCTTAGTAATCCTCAGCCGCGACCGCTCCTACAATGAGCAGTTCTTC. Translating it yields CASSLVILSRDRSYNEQFF.

The chain couples TRBV20-1 to TRBJ1-3; no firm D call. Trimming removed 2 bases at V and 0 bases at J, with 8 bases between. CDR3 size: 14 residues. Germline values: CDR1 DFQATT, CDR2 SNEGSKA (reference sequence). CDR3 protein: CSARNGDSGNTIYF. The CDR3 coding sequence is TGCAGTGCTAGAAACGGTGACTCTGGAAACACCATATATTTT.

V gene TRBV4-3 combines with J gene TRBJ2-1; D perhaps matches TRBD2 (6 bases). The germline V gene has CDR1 LGHNA and CDR2 YSLEER. The CDR3 loop spans 15 amino acids. Trimming pared 1 base from V and 9 bases from J, leaving 16 bases between. For the CDR3, the DNA is TGCGCCAGCAGCCAAGGGGAGGCAGGGATGGTTGAGCAGTTCTTC. Its translation is CASSQGEAGMVEQFF.

This clonotype has only a few counts. The chain uses TRBV2 and TRBJ2-7; 8 bases map to TRBD1. The junction had 9 bases not matched to a gene; V was cut back by 5 bases and J by 3 bases. This CDR3 contains 15 residues. CDR1 is SNHLY and CDR2 is FYNNEI in the germline V gene. The CDR3 is CASSTGSGGFYEQYF. The CDR3 nucleotides are TGTGCCAGCAGTACCGGTTCAGGGGGCTTCTACGAGCAGTACTTC.

This sequence joins TRBV20-1 and TRBJ2-1, with D perhaps TRBD2 (5 bases). CDR1 DFQATT and CDR2 SNEGSKA come from the germline V gene (reference sequence). V gave up 6 bases and J gave up 0 bases, with 15 bases separating them. The CDR3 has 15 amino acids. The CDR3 spells CSAKAGESSYNEQFF. The CDR3 region has the DNA TGCAGTGCGAAGGCGGGCGAGAGCTCCTACAATGAGCAGTTCTTC.

The genes are TRBV4-2 and TRBJ1-2, with 7 bases that match TRBD1. The CDR3 is made up of 13 amino acids. Germline CDR1 reads LGHNA; CDR2 reads YNFKEQ. V lost 10 bases and J lost 1; bases outside the gene matches: 6. The CDR3 sequence: CAMSDRDNYGYTF. DNA of the CDR3: TGTGCCATGAGCGACAGGGATAACTATGGCTACACCTTC.

This clonotype was recorded a few times. This chain joins TRBV5-1 and TRBJ2-5, with 7 nucleotides matching TRBD2. The CDR3 is made up of 16 amino acids. Unmatched junction bases numbered 10, after V lost 0 bases and J lost 5 bases. CDR1 is SGHRS, CDR2 YFSETQ, per germline. Here the CDR3 DNA reads TGCGCCAGCAGCTTGGATGCCAGGGAGGGCTGGGAGACCCAGTACTTC. It specifies CASSLDAREGWETQYF.